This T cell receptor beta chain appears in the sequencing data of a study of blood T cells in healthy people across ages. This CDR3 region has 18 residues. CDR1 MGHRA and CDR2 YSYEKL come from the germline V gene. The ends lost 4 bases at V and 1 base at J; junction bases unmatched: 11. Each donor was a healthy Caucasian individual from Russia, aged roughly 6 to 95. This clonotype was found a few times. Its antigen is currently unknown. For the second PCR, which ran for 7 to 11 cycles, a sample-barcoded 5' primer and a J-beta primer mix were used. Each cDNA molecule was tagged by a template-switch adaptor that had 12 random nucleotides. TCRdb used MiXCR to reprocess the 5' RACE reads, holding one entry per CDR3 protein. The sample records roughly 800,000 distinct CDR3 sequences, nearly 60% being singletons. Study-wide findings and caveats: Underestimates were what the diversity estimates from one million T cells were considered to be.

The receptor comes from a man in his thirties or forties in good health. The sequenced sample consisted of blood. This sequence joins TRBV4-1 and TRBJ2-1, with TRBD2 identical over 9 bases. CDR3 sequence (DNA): TGCGCCAGCAGCCGGGGACTAGCCTCTTCTTGGTCCTACAATGAGCAGTTCTTC. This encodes CASSRGLASSWSYNEQFF.